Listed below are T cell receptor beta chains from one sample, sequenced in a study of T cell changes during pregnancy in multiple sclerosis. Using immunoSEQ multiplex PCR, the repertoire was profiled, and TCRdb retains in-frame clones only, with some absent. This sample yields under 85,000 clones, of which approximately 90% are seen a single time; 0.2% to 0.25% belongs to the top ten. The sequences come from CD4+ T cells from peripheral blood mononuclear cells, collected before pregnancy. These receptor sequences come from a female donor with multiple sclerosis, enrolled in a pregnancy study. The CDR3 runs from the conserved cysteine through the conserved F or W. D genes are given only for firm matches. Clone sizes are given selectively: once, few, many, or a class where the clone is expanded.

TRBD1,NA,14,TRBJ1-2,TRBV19,CASSVGQGGYGYTF,TGTGCCAGTAGTGTCGGACAGGGCGGCTATGGCTACACCTTC
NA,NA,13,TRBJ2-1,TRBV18,CASSPNLRGQAFF,TGTGCCAGCTCGCCAAATCTCCGAGGACAAGCGTTCTTC
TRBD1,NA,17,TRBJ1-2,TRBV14,CASSQGFGPGQWIGYTF,TGTGCCAGCAGCCAAGGATTTGGCCCGGGACAGTGGATCGGCTACACCTTC
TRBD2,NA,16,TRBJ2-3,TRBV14,CASSRLAGVRTDTQYF,TGTGCCAGCAGCCGTCTAGCGGGGGTCCGCACAGATACGCAGTATTTT
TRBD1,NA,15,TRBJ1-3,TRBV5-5,CASSRGDRAGNTIYF,TGTGCCAGCAGCCGGGGGGACAGGGCTGGAAACACCATATATTTT
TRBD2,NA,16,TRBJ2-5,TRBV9,CASSVGAGGPGETQYF,TGTGCCAGCAGCGTAGGAGCGGGGGGGCCTGGAGAGACCCAGTACTTC
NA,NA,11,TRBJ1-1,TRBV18,CASSPGLEAFF,TGTGCCAGCTCACCAGGGCTGGAAGCTTTCTTT
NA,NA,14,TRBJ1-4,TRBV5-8,CASSSWGGNEKLFF,TGTGCCAGCAGCAGCTGGGGGGGTAATGAAAAACTGTTTTTT
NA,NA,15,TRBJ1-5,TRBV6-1,CASRVVPRGNQPQHF,TGTGCCAGCAGGGTTGTCCCCCGAGGCAATCAGCCCCAGCATTTT
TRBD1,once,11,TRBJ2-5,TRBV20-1,CSAGQGETQYF,TGCAGTGCTGGACAGGGAGAGACCCAGTACTTC
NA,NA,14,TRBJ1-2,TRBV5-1,CASSWDTSNYGYTF,TGCGCCAGCAGCTGGGACACTTCTAACTATGGCTACACCTTC
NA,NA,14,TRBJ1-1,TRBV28,CASSLGGTNTEAFF,TGTGCCAGCAGTTTAGGGGGGACTAACACTGAAGCTTTCTTT
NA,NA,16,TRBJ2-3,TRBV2,CASSEAGHLLTDTQYF,TGTGCCAGCAGTGAAGCGGGCCACCTCCTCACAGATACGCAGTATTTT
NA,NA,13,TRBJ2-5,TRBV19,CASSMSTGETQYF,TGTGCCAGTAGTATGAGCACAGGGGAGACCCAGTACTTC
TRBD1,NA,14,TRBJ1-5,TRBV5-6,CASSGGTGGQPQHF,TGTGCCAGCAGCGGCGGGACAGGCGGCCAGCCCCAGCATTTT
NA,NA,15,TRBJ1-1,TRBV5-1,CASSLHGQANTEAFF,TGCGCCAGCAGCTTGCATGGGCAAGCGAACACTGAAGCTTTCTTT
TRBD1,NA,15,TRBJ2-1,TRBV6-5,CASSYTGQGLHEQFF,TGTGCCAGCAGTTATACGGGACAGGGGCTTCATGAGCAGTTCTTC
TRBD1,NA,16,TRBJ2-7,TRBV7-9,CASSSRDSPRVEAQYF,TGTGCCAGCAGCTCCAGGGACAGCCCCCGGGTCGAGGCGCAGTACTTC
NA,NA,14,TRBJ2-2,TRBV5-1,CASSLVSGPGELFF,TGCGCCAGCAGCTTGGTGTCGGGTCCGGGGGAGCTGTTTTTT
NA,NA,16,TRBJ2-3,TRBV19,CASSRTRDISTDTQYF,TGTGCCAGTAGTAGAACCCGGGACATAAGCACAGATACGCAGTATTTT
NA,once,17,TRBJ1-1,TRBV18,CASSPDRTRGMNTEAFF,TGTGCCAGCTCACCCGACAGAACCAGGGGCATGAACACTGAAGCTTTCTTT
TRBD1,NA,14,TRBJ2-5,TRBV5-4,CASSSQGWRETQYF,TGTGCCAGCAGCTCACAGGGGTGGCGAGAGACCCAGTACTTC
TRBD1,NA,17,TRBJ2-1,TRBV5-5,CASSSPGTGTVTNEQFF,TGTGCCAGCAGCTCTCCCGGGACAGGGACAGTTACCAATGAGCAGTTCTTC
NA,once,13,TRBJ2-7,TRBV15,CATREQGTYEQYF,TGTGCCACCCGTGAACAGGGAACCTACGAGCAGTACTTC
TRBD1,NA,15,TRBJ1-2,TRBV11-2,CASSLVGLTGAGYTF,TGTGCCAGCAGCTTAGTTGGGTTAACAGGGGCTGGCTACACCTTC
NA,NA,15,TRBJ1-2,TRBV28,CASSELLAGDYGYTF,TGTGCCAGCAGTGAACTTCTGGCAGGGGACTATGGCTACACCTTC
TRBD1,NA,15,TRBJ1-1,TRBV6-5,CASSPNRGRNTEAFF,TGTGCCAGCAGTCCCAACAGGGGCCGAAACACTGAAGCTTTCTTT
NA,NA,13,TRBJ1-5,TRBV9,CASSVSPDQPQHF,TGTGCCAGCAGCGTATCTCCTGATCAGCCCCAGCATTTT
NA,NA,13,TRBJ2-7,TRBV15,CATSRDPEREQYF,TGTGCCACCAGCAGAGACCCGGAGCGCGAGCAGTACTTC
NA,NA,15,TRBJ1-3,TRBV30,CAWSVVRHSGNTIYF,TGTGCCTGGAGTGTAGTGCGACACTCTGGAAACACCATATATTTT
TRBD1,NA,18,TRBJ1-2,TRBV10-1,CASRATGTAITLGYGYTF,TGCGCCAGCCGAGCGACCGGGACAGCGATAACCCTCGGCTATGGCTACACCTTC
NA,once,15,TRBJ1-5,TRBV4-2,CASSQEGQRDSTQHF,TGTGCCAGCAGCCAAGAGGGGCAGCGAGATAGCACCCAGCATTTT
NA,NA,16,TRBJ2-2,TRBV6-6,CASSLLKLSVTGELFF,TGTGCCAGCAGCCTACTAAAACTCAGTGTCACCGGGGAGCTGTTTTTT
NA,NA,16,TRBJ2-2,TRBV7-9,CASSPRLARGTGELFF,TGTGCCAGCAGCCCTCGACTGGCTCGGGGCACCGGGGAGCTGTTTTTT
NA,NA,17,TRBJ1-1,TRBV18,CASSPILQTIEGTEAFF,TGTGCCAGCTCACCTATTCTCCAAACTATCGAGGGCACTGAAGCTTTCTTT
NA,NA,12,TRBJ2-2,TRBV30,CAWSSSTGELFF,TGTGCCTGGAGCTCCTCTACCGGGGAGCTGTTTTTT
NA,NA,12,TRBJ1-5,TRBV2,CAGGVYNQPQHF,TGTGCCGGGGGGGTGTACAATCAGCCCCAGCATTTT
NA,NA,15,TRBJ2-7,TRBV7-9,CASSLGGSEAYEQYF,TGTGCCAGCAGCTTAGGGGGTAGCGAAGCCTACGAGCAGTACTTC
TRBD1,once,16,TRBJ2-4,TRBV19,CASSTPGTEAKNIQYF,TGTGCCAGTAGTACACCCGGGACAGAAGCCAAAAACATTCAGTACTTC
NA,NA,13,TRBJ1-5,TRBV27,CASSFGRNQPQHF,TGTGCCAGCAGTTTCGGGAGAAACCAGCCCCAGCATTTT
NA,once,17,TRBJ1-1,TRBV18,CASSPSLHPGGNTEAFF,TGTGCCAGCTCACCAAGCCTGCACCCCGGGGGTAACACTGAAGCTTTCTTT
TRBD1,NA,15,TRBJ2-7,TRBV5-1,CASSPGQGVSYEQYF,TGCGCCAGCAGCCCGGGACAGGGTGTAAGCTACGAGCAGTACTTC
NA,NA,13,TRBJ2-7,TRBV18,CASSPTESYEQYF,TGTGCCAGCTCACCGACAGAGTCCTACGAGCAGTACTTC
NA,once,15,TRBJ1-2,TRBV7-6,CASSIGRGTNYGYTF,TGTGCCAGCAGCATAGGGCGGGGGACTAACTATGGCTACACCTTC
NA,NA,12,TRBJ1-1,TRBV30,CAWSVPPSEVFF,TGTGCCTGGAGTGTACCCCCCTCGGAGGTTTTCTTT
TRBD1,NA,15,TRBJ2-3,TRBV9,CASSQGQLFTDTQYF,TGTGCCAGCAGCCAGGGACAGTTATTCACAGATACGCAGTATTTT
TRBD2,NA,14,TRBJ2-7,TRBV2,CASRGLDYSYEQYF,TGTGCCAGCAGGGGACTAGACTACTCCTACGAGCAGTACTTC
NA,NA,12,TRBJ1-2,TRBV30,CAWSRGPDGYTF,TGTGCCTGGAGCAGGGGTCCGGATGGCTACACCTTC
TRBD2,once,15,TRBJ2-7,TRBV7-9,CASSLTLAGTYEQYF,TGTGCCAGCAGCTTAACCCTAGCGGGGACCTACGAGCAGTACTTC
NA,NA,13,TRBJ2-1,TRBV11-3,CASSAATYNEQFF,TGTGCCAGCAGCGCCGCGACCTACAATGAGCAGTTCTTC
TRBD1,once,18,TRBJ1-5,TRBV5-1,CASSLGTGGPYSNQPQHF,TGCGCCAGCAGCTTGGGGACAGGGGGCCCCTATAGCAATCAGCCCCAGCATTTT
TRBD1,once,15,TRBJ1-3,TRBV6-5,CASSSGTVLGNTIYF,TGTGCCAGCAGTTCCGGGACAGTTCTTGGAAACACCATATATTTT
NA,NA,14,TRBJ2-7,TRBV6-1,CASSERAPSYEQYF,TGTGCCAGCAGTGAACGCGCCCCCTCCTACGAGCAGTACTTC